This TCR beta chain was retrieved from a study of T cell responses to AZD1222 COVID-19 vaccine. The CDR3 runs 16 residues. Per germline, CDR1 LNHDA and CDR2 SQIVND (reference sequence). V dropped 4 bases and J dropped 1 base, with 16 bases sitting between them. Clones were read by immunoSEQ multiplex PCR, and TCRdb kept only the in-frame ones, dropping some. The sample lists about 120,000 clones, approximately 87% occurring once. To note about this clone: Its antigen remains unknown.

Overall study findings and caveats: Spike as a whole was targeted by vaccine-associated CD4 TCRs, dominant at 160-218 and 743-854. Reports indicate that nearly half of spike-specific TCRs are directed at unmutated variant regions. With two AZD1222 doses given, Spike-specific TCR breadth and depth both rose.

The chain is built from TRBV19 and TRBJ1-1; possible D gene TRBD1, 5 bases. This clonotype originated in an adult in good health. Here the sequenced sample was peripheral blood, taken on day 0 of AZD1222 vaccination. This CDR3 reads CASSTDFGASNTEAFF. In DNA, the CDR3 is TGTGCCAGTAGTACCGACTTCGGGGCCTCGAACACTGAAGCTTTCTTT.